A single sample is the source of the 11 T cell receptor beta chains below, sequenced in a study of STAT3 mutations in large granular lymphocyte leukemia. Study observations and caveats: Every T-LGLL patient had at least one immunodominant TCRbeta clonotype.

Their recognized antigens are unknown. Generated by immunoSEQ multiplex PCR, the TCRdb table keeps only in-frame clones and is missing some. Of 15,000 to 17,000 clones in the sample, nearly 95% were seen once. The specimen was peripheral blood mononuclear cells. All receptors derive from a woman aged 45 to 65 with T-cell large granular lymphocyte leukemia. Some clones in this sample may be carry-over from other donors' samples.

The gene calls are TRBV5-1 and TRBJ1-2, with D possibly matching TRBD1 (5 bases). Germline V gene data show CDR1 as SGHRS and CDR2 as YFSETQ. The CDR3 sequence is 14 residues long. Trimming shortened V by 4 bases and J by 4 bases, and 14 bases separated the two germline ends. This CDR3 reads CASSPSRDAYGYTF. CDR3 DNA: TGCGCCAGCAGCCCCAGCCGGGACGCCTATGGCTACACCTTC.

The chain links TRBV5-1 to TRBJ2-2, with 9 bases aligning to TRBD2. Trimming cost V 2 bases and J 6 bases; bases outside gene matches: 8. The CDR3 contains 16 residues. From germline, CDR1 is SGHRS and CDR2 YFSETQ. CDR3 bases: TGCGCCAGCAGCTTTGCGGGAGGGTCTCTGGCCGGGGAGCTGTTTTTT. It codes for CASSFAGGSLAGELFF.

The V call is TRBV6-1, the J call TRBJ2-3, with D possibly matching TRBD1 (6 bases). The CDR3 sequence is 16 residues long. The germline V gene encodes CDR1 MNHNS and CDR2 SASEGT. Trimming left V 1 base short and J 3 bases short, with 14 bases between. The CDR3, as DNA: TGTGCCAGCAGTGAAGTAGTGAGGGGGTGGACAGATACGCAGTATTTT. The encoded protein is CASSEVVRGWTDTQYF.

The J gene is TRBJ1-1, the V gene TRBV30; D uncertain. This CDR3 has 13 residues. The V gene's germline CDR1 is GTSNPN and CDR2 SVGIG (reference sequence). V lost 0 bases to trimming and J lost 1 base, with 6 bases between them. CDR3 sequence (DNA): TGTGCCTGGAGTGTACGACAGAACACTGAAGCTTTCTTT. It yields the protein CAWSVRQNTEAFF.

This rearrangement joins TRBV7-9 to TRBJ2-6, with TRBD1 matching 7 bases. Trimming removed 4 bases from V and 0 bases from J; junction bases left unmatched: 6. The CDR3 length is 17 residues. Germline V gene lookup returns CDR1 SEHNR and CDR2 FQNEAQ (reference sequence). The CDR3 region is CASSSPGQSSGANVLTF. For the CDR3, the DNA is TGTGCCAGCAGCTCCCCGGGACAGAGCTCTGGGGCCAACGTCCTGACTTTC. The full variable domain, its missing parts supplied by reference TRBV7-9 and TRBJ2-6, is DTGVSQNPRHKITKRGQNVTFRCDPISEHNRLYWYRQTLGQGPEFLTYFQNEAQLEKSRLLSDRFSAERPKGSFSTLEIQRTEQGDSAMYLCASSSPGQSSGANVLTFGAGSRLTVL.

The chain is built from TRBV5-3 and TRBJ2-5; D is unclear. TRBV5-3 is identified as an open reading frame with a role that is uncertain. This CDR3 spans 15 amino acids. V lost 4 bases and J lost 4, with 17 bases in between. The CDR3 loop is CARSPYRWAGETQYF. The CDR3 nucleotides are TGTGCCAGAAGCCCCTATCGTTGGGCAGGAGAGACCCAGTACTTC.

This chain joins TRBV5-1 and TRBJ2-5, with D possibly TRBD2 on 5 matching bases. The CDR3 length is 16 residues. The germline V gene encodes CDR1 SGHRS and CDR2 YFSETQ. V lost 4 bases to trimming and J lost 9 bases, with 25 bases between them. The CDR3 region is CASSPGGRRILGAQYF. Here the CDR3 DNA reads TGCGCCAGCAGCCCCGGAGGTCGGCGGATCCTTGGGGCCCAGTACTTC.

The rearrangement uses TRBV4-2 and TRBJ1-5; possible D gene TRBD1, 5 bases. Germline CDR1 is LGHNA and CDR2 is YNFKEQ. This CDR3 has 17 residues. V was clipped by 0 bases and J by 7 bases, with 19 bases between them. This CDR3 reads CASSQEGLGGGDQPQHF. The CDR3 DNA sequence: TGTGCCAGCAGCCAAGAGGGACTGGGGGGAGGGGACCAGCCCCAGCATTTT.

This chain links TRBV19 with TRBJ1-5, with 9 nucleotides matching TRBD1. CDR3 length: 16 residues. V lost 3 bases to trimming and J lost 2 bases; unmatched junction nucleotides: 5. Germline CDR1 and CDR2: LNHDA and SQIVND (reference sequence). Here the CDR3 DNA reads TGTGCCAGTAGTATTACGGGACAGGGACGCAATCAGCCCCAGCATTTT. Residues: CASSITGQGRNQPQHF.

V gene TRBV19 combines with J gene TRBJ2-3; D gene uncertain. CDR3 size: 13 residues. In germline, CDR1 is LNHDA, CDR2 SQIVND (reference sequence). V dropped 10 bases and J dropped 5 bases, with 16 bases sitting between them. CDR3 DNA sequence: TGTGCCACTTCATGGCAACACAGAGATACGCAGTATTTT. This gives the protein CATSWQHRDTQYF.

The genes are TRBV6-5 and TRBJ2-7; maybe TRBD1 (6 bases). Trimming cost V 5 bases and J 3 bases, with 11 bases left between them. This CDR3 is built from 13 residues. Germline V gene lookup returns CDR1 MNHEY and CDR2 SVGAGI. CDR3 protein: CASSKTGLYEQYF. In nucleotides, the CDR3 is TGTGCCAGCAGTAAGACAGGTCTCTACGAGCAGTACTTC.